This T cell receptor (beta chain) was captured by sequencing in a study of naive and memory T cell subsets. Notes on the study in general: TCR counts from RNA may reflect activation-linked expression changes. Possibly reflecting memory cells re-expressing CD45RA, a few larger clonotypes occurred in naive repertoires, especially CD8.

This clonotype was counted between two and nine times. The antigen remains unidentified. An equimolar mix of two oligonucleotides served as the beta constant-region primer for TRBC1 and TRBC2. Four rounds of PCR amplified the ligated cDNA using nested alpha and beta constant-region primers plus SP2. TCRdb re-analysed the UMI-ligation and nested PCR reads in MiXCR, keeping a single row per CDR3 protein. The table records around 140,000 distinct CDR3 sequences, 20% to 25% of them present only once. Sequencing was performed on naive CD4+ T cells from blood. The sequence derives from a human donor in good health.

In nucleotides, the CDR3 is TGTGCCAGCACCAGGGAGGCGGTTAACTATGGCTACACCTTC. It yields the protein CASTREAVNYGYTF. V usage is TRBV6-6 and J usage is TRBJ1-2; D might be TRBD1 (5 bases). The CDR3 consists of 14 residues. Trimming removed 7 bases from V and 1 base from J, with 13 bases in between. CDR1 is MNHNY and CDR2 is SVGAGI in the germline V gene (reference sequence).